This T cell receptor beta chain was sequenced for a study of blood T cell repertoires in COVID-19. Study-level background: T cells, B-cell-depleted T cells, or PBMCs provided the cDNA or gDNA that served as material.

Per the germline V gene, CDR1 is MDHEN and CDR2 is SYDVKM. The J segment lost 0 bases and the V segment lost 3 bases, leaving 10 bases of the junction unmatched. The CDR3 is 17 residues long. The repertoire was sequenced with immunoSEQ multiplex PCR; TCRdb's copy has only in-frame clones and lacks some. The sample shows about 290,000 clones, roughly 86% of them seen only once. The sample was peripheral blood. The sequence came from a woman in her twenties or thirties with COVID-19, enrolled during active disease. The chain has TRBV28 and TRBJ2-7; 8 nucleotides line up with TRBD2. Here the CDR3 reads CASSLGASGLYSYEQYF. DNA of the CDR3: TGTGCCAGCAGTTTGGGCGCTAGCGGGTTATACTCCTACGAGCAGTACTTC.